These 32 T cell receptor beta chains were all obtained from the same sample, sequenced in a study of T cell repertoires in cytomegalovirus infection (dated by TCRdb to about 2019). Their recognized antigens are unknown. What the treatment or condition label conveys for this sample: in vitro stimulation with specific CMV peptide epitopes to enrich CMV-specific T cells. Sequencing used an Illumina HiSeq 1500. TCRdb reprocessing: public reads trimmed at Q25 with fastp, clones called with MiXCR, in-frame beta chains kept. For every CDR3 protein sequence, its rows merge into one entry that carries the most common genes and DNA. This sample gives some 270,000 distinct CDR3 sequences in total; about 20% of them show up just once. The ten largest clones take up about 20% of the sample. Sequencing was performed on cultured PBMCs, taken from culture after CMV antigen stimulation. The receptors stem from a human donor in good health (CMV status not recorded). Some clones in this sample may be carry-over from other donors' samples.

The count of this clonotype is one. This chain joins TRBV6-6 and TRBJ2-2; 14 bases align to TRBD2. The germline V gene encodes CDR1 MNHNY and CDR2 SVGAGI (reference sequence). After removal of 1 base from V and 2 bases from J, the junction contained 15 bases not matched to a gene. The CDR3 has 22 residues. CDR3 protein: CASSYYYRLTGTSGSNTGELFF. In nucleotides, the CDR3 is TGTGCCAGCAGTTACTATTACAGACTAACCGGGACTAGCGGGAGTAACACCGGGGAGCTGTTTTTT.

This clonotype was detected ten times or more. The chain carries TRBV6-1 and TRBJ1-1, with TRBD1 matching over 9 bases. The CDR3 has 14 residues. The V and J ends lost 4 bases and 5 bases, in that order; junction bases with no gene match: 5. Looked up from germline, CDR1 is MNHNS and CDR2 is SASEGT. The CDR3 region has the DNA TGTGCCAGCAGTGGTTACAGGGGGCGGACTGAAGCTTTCTTT. Its translation: CASSGYRGRTEAFF.

This clonotype has ten or more counts. The chain links TRBV10-3 to TRBJ1-1; 9 bases match TRBD1. J lost 6 bases, V lost 6 bases, and 8 bases had no gene match. Germline V gene sequence: CDR1 ENHRY, CDR2 SYGVKD. The CDR3 length is 14 residues. The DNA for the CDR3 is TGTGCCATCAGAACAGGGGGCTATAACCCTGAAGCTTTCTTT. Protein: CAIRTGGYNPEAFF.

The chain carries TRBV27 and TRBJ2-3; 10 bases are a match to TRBD1. This CDR3 is 16 amino acids long. CDR1 MNHEY and CDR2 SMNVEV come from the germline V gene (reference sequence). With V trimmed by 5 bases and J by 2 bases, 7 bases remained unmatched. In DNA form, the CDR3 reads TGTGCCAGCAGTATGGGGACAGGGGTGCACACAGATACGCAGTATTTT. It is translated as CASSMGTGVHTDTQYF.

The V call is TRBV20-1, the J call TRBJ1-1; the match to TRBD1 covers 7 bases. Germline V gene lookup returns CDR1 DFQATT and CDR2 SNEGSKA (reference sequence). The V and J ends lost 1 base and 1 base, in that order; junction bases with no gene match: 9. This CDR3 spans 16 amino acids. As DNA, the CDR3 is TGCAGTGCTAGAGCCCCCGAACAGGGGTGGAACACTGAAGCTTTCTTT. Translating gives CSARAPEQGWNTEAFF.

This clonotype showed up just a few times. The V gene is TRBV5-6, the J gene TRBJ2-3, with 8 bases aligning to TRBD2. Germline values: CDR1 SGHDT, CDR2 YYEEEE. V was clipped by 0 bases and J by 8 bases; unmatched bases: 14. The CDR3 has 17 amino acids. In DNA form, the CDR3 reads TGTGCCAGCAGCTTGGCCGGGGGGGGCTACATCCGAGGTACGCAGTATTTT. Translated, it gives CASSLAGGGYIRGTQYF.

This clonotype showed up just a few times. The rearrangement joins TRBV12-3 or TRBV12-4 to TRBJ2-3; 7 bases map to TRBD2. After removal of 5 bases from V and 2 bases from J, the junction contained 10 bases not matched to a gene. The CDR3 runs to 16 residues. The CDR3 DNA reads as TGTGCCAGCAGTGGACGCGCGGGAGTGGCCACAGATACGCAGTATTTT. Its protein product is CASSGRAGVATDTQYF.

This clonotype was counted at least ten times. The chain joins TRBV27 to TRBJ2-7, with D possibly matching TRBD2 (6 bases). CDR3 size: 14 residues. The germline V gene has CDR1 MNHEY and CDR2 SMNVEV (reference sequence). Trimming shortened V by 2 bases and J by 4 bases, and 12 bases separated the two germline ends. CDR3 nucleotides: TGTGCCAGCAGTTTACACGGGAGCACTTACGAGCAGTACTTC. Translation: CASSLHGSTYEQYF.

The V gene is TRBV20-1, the J gene TRBJ2-1, with TRBD1 identical over 10 bases. Germline V gene data show CDR1 as DFQATT and CDR2 as SNEGSKA (reference sequence). V shed 0 bases and J 4 bases; nucleotides not matched to a gene: 15. The CDR3 covers 19 residues. CDR3 nucleotide sequence: TGCAGTGCTAGAGATGTAGGGACAGGGGAGAAACGGATGTACAATGAGCAGTTCTTC. Translation gives CSARDVGTGEKRMYNEQFF.

This clonotype was observed many times. The chain combines TRBV7-2 with TRBJ2-3; a weak D match, TRBD2 (6 bases). This CDR3 is 15 amino acids long. The germline gives CDR1 SGHTA, CDR2 FQGNSA. V gave up 0 bases and J gave up 11 bases, with 18 bases separating them. In DNA form, the CDR3 reads TGTGCCAGCAGCTTAGCGGCGGGACTGAATGTAATGCAGTATTTT. Protein product: CASSLAAGLNVMQYF.

Remarks on this clonotype: A read error is possible here, since a much larger clone lies one base away. V gene TRBV7-9 combines with J gene TRBJ1-1, with D possibly matching TRBD1 (5 bases). The germline V gene has CDR1 SEHNR and CDR2 FQNEAQ (reference sequence). The CDR3 loop spans 14 amino acids. The CDR3 spells CASSSVGGNTKAFF. The CDR3, as DNA: TGTGCCAGCAGCAGTGTCGGGGGGAACACTAAAGCTTTCTTT.

V usage is TRBV11-2 and J usage is TRBJ2-3, with D possibly TRBD2 on 5 matching bases. The V and J ends lost 5 bases and 1 base respectively, with 10 bases between them. CDR3 length: 14 amino acids. Germline loops: CDR1 SGHAT, CDR2 FQNNGV. The DNA for the CDR3 is TGTGCCAGCAGCCGCCGGGGTGGCACAGATACGCAGTATTTT. Residues: CASSRRGGTDTQYF.

This clonotype has a count of ten or more. The V and J genes are TRBV7-9 and TRBJ1-1; D is unresolved. The CDR3 consists of 13 residues. From germline, CDR1 is SEHNR and CDR2 FQNEAQ (reference sequence). Between the trimmed V and J ends, which lost 7 bases and 4 bases, there was a span of 13 bases. The CDR3 coding sequence is TGTGCCAGCACAACAGCCTGGGGCACTGAAGCTTTCTTT. It codes for CASTTAWGTEAFF.

This clonotype was detected many times. CDR3 nucleotide sequence: TGTGCCAGCAGCCCGCACATAAACTTGAACACTGAAGCTTTCTTT. Translated, it gives CASSPHINLNTEAFF. This chain joins TRBV7-8 and TRBJ1-1; D uncertain. Trimming left V 5 bases short and J 0 bases short, with 13 bases between. CDR1 and CDR2 from the germline V gene are SGHVS and FQNEAQ. The CDR3 sequence is 15 residues long.

This clonotype was picked up a small number of times. The J gene is TRBJ1-1, the V gene TRBV25-1, with 8 bases matching TRBD1. The CDR3 totals 15 residues. In germline, CDR1 is MGHDK, CDR2 SYGVNS. The trim removed 6 bases at V and 6 bases at J, leaving 12 bases unmatched. CDR3: CASSPTGGSGAEAFF. The CDR3 bases are TGTGCCAGCAGCCCCACAGGGGGTTCGGGCGCTGAAGCTTTCTTT.

The chain combines TRBV12-3 or TRBV12-4 with TRBJ1-5; 12 nucleotides agree with TRBD1. The V gene end was trimmed by 2 bases and the J gene end by 6 bases; junction bases not matched to a gene: 5. This CDR3 comprises 16 residues. CDR3: CASSLYGTGGSQPQHF. In DNA, the CDR3 is TGTGCCAGCAGTTTATACGGGACAGGGGGCTCTCAGCCCCAGCATTTT.

This clonotype has ten or more counts. The chain links TRBV28 to TRBJ2-3; D not certain. The V end lost 3 bases, the J end lost 7 bases, and 8 bases lay between the germline ends. CDR1 is MDHEN, CDR2 SYDVKM, per germline. This CDR3 is built from 12 residues. The CDR3 region has the DNA TGTGCCAGCAGTTTCGGTGCAAATACGCAGTATTTT. Protein product: CASSFGANTQYF.

J is TRBJ2-3 and V is TRBV7-6; D perhaps matches TRBD2 (5 bases). With 5 bases removed from V and 6 bases from J, the gap between germline ends came to 18 bases. The CDR3 length is 15 residues. CDR1 is SGHVS, CDR2 FNYEAQ, per germline. DNA of the CDR3: TGTGCCAGCAGCCCGTTCCGGGCCCGCGGGGATACGCAGTATTTT. Its protein product is CASSPFRARGDTQYF.

This clonotype was counted only a few times. CDR3 nucleotides: TGTGCCAGCAGTAGACAGGGGACAGAGATGCAGGCTTTCTTT. It codes for CASSRQGTEMQAFF. This chain joins TRBV6-1 and TRBJ1-1, with 8 bases lining up with TRBD1. This CDR3 comprises 14 residues. Trimming cost V 5 bases and J 11 bases; bases outside gene matches: 13. The V gene's germline CDR1 is MNHNS and CDR2 SASEGT.

The table lists this clonotype with many counts. This chain links TRBV27 with TRBJ2-2; D may be TRBD1 (7 bases). Per the germline V gene, CDR1 is MNHEY and CDR2 is SMNVEV (reference sequence). Trimming left V 5 bases short and J 4 bases short, with 20 bases between. There are 17 residues in the CDR3. The CDR3, as DNA: TGTGCCAGCAGTACCCCACAGGGGCCGCGGGGCACCGGGGAGCTGTTTTTT. It codes for CASSTPQGPRGTGELFF.

This clonotype has at least ten counts. This rearrangement joins TRBV7-2 to TRBJ2-3; a possible D gene is TRBD2 (6 bases). This CDR3 comprises 19 residues. V was clipped by 1 base and J by 3 bases, with 23 bases between them. Germline loops: CDR1 SGHTA, CDR2 FQGNSA. The CDR3 DNA follows: TGTGCCAGCAGCTTAGGGCGTAGAGGTTCAGGAGGGGCTACAGATACGCAGTATTTT. This gives the protein CASSLGRRGSGGATDTQYF.

J is TRBJ2-1 and V is TRBV14; D assignment may be TRBD1 or TRBD2 (5 bases each). V lost 0 bases to trimming and J lost 7 bases, with 10 bases between them. Germline CDR1 is SGHDN and CDR2 is FVKESK. The length of the CDR3 is 14 residues. The CDR3 DNA reads TGTGCCAGCAGCCAAGACGTGGGACGGAATGAGCAGTTCTTC. Residues: CASSQDVGRNEQFF.

This clonotype was detected ten times or more. V and J are TRBV7-2 and TRBJ2-2, with TRBD1 matching 7 bases. There are 15 residues in the CDR3. V lost 5 bases, J lost 3 bases, and 6 bases stayed unmatched. Germline values: CDR1 SGHTA, CDR2 FQGNSA. CDR3 protein: CASSRDRVDTGELFF. CDR3 nucleotide sequence: TGTGCCAGCAGCAGAGACAGGGTAGACACCGGGGAGCTGTTTTTT.

Many counts were recorded for this clonotype. The V gene is TRBV12-3 or TRBV12-4, the J gene TRBJ1-1, with 8 bases fitting TRBD1. The CDR3 sequence is 12 residues long. The junction had 1 base not matched to a gene; V was cut back by 6 bases and J by 4 bases. The CDR3 spells CASSDRGTEAFF. In DNA, the CDR3 is TGTGCCAGCAGCGACAGGGGCACTGAAGCTTTCTTT.

The chain uses TRBV18 and TRBJ1-1; maybe TRBD1 (5 bases). From germline, CDR1 is KGHSH and CDR2 LQKENI. Trimming cost V 4 bases and J 6 bases, with 18 bases left between them. The CDR3 sequence is 15 residues long. CDR3 nucleotide sequence: TGTGCCAGCTCACTTTTACGACCGGGGGATCCTGAAGCTTTCTTT. This translates into CASSLLRPGDPEAFF.

The J gene is TRBJ2-3, the V gene TRBV6-2 or TRBV6-3; the D gene is possibly TRBD2 (6 bases). V was clipped by 10 bases and J by 2 bases, with 16 bases between them. This CDR3 spans 14 amino acids. Germline V CDR1 and CDR2: MNHEY, SVGEGT. The CDR3 bases are TGTGCCACCACTCGGGGGATAAACACAGATACGCAGTATTTT. This translates into CATTRGINTDTQYF.

At least ten counts were recorded for this clonotype. The chain links TRBV6-5 to TRBJ2-1, with TRBD2 matching 14 bases. The V gene's germline CDR1 is MNHEY and CDR2 SVGAGI. V lost 2 bases and J lost 9; bases outside the gene matches: 15. CDR3 length equals 19 residues. DNA for the CDR3: TGTGCCAGCAGTTACCAGGGACTAGCGGGAGTTGGCCCCCTGGGTGAGCAGTTCTTC. Translation: CASSYQGLAGVGPLGEQFF.

The chain joins TRBV6-1 to TRBJ1-2; D is unclear. Germline assignment: CDR1 MNHNS and CDR2 SASEGT. The V end lost 7 bases, the J end lost 8 bases, and 20 bases lay between the germline ends. The CDR3 runs 14 residues. The CDR3 loop is CASNEDDKGFGYTF. In DNA, the CDR3 is TGTGCCAGCAACGAGGACGACAAGGGTTTCGGCTACACCTTC.

The chain uses TRBV5-4 and TRBJ1-2, with 10 bases fitting TRBD1. The J segment lost 0 bases and the V segment lost 4 bases, leaving 6 bases of the junction unmatched. Germline V gene sequence: CDR1 SGHNT, CDR2 YYREEE (reference sequence). The CDR3 runs 16 residues. This chain's CDR3 is CASSPPGTGANYGYTF. DNA for the CDR3: TGTGCCAGCAGCCCTCCCGGGACAGGGGCTAACTATGGCTACACCTTC.

This clonotype has at least ten counts. This chain's CDR3 is CAIRQAGTSGGQFF. The CDR3 bases are TGTGCCATCAGACAGGCCGGGACTAGCGGAGGGCAGTTCTTC. V usage is TRBV10-3 and J usage is TRBJ2-1; the match to TRBD2 covers 11 bases. Trimming removed 6 bases from V and 12 bases from J; junction bases left unmatched: 10. Germline V gene sequence: CDR1 ENHRY, CDR2 SYGVKD. There are 14 residues in the CDR3.

This clonotype was counted at least ten times. V and J are TRBV28 and TRBJ1-2; D gene uncertain. Germline CDR1 MDHEN, CDR2 SYDVKM. Trimming stripped 6 bases from V and 6 bases from J, with 8 bases between. The CDR3 runs to 11 residues. As DNA, the CDR3 is TGTGCCAGCAGCCACCGGGATGGCTACACCTTC. As protein: CASSHRDGYTF.

This clonotype was recorded many times. The chain uses TRBV12-3 or TRBV12-4 and TRBJ2-3, with 16 bases matching TRBD2. This CDR3 is 17 amino acids long. J was trimmed by 2 bases and V by 3 bases; bases with no gene match: 2. Here the CDR3 DNA reads TGTGCCAGCAGTTTTGGGACTAGCGGGAGGGCCACAGATACGCAGTATTTT. Translation gives CASSFGTSGRATDTQYF.